The following is a T cell receptor (beta chain) sequence with its context. What it recognizes is unknown. The sample contains more than one DNA sequence encoding this CDR3. Patients were ruled out by autoimmune disease history or systemic immunosuppression. The sampling schedule covered blood at baseline, cycle 4 day 1, and cycle 7 day 1. V lost 2 bases to trimming and J lost 3 bases, with 3 bases between them. CDR3 length equals 11 residues. The germline gives CDR1 SGHRS, CDR2 YFSETQ. The data derive from a study of OX40 agonist ivuxolimab in advanced cancers. Study as a whole: Two cutaneous melanoma patients and one hepatocellular carcinoma patient, three in all, had partial responses. Overall study findings and caveats: Clonal expansion by week 6 occurred in CD4+ and CD8+ blood T cells (at 0.1 to 3.0 mg/kg).

Assay: immunoSEQ multiplex PCR; the TCRdb copy retains only in-frame clones and omits some. The sample contains roughly 99,000 clones, 80% to 95% of which appear only once. The sample was CD4+ or CD8+ T cells sorted from blood, taken in a trial of the OX40 agonist ivuxolimab. The chain employs TRBV5-1 and TRBJ2-7, with D unresolved. The source of this sequence is an adult with an advanced solid tumor such as melanoma, head and neck, liver or kidney cancer. In DNA form, the CDR3 reads TGCGCCAGCAGCTTAGACTACGAGCAGTACTTC. This translates into CASSLDYEQYF. Full variable domain (rest looked up from reference TRBV5-1 and TRBJ2-7): KAGVTQTPRYLIKTRGQQVTLSCSPISGHRSVSWYQQTPGQGLQFLFEYFSETQRNKGNFPGRFSGRQFSNSRSEMNVSTLELGDSALYLCASSLDYEQYFGPGTRLTVT.